This TCR beta chain was obtained from a study of blood T cell repertoires in COVID-19. Study-level information: Donors in the United States, Italy and Spain gave samples during acute or convalescent COVID-19. Sources were T cells, B-cell-depleted T cells, or PBMCs; the material itself was cDNA or gDNA.

From germline, CDR1 is SGDLS and CDR2 YYNGEE. The CDR3 runs 15 residues. The V end was cut by 6 bases, the J end by 6 bases, with 18 bases between. Original processing methods: Nucleated cell number was recorded as an estimate derived from reference gene primer amplification. Repertoires were generated with immunoSEQ multiplex PCR, while TCRdb's copy carries only in-frame clones and drops some. Clone size and V and J calls were adopted from that table, with D and trimming inferred from the DNA. Of about 260,000 clones listed, approximately 87% are singletons. The receptor was derived from a man aged 55 to 69 who had recovered from COVID-19. The genes are TRBV9 and TRBJ2-2; perhaps TRBD2 as D (6 bases). Sequencing was done on a sample of peripheral blood. CDR3 in DNA: TGTGCCAGCAAGACGTTTGATGGGGGGTCCGGGGAGCTGTTTTTT. Amino acid sequence: CASKTFDGGSGELFF.